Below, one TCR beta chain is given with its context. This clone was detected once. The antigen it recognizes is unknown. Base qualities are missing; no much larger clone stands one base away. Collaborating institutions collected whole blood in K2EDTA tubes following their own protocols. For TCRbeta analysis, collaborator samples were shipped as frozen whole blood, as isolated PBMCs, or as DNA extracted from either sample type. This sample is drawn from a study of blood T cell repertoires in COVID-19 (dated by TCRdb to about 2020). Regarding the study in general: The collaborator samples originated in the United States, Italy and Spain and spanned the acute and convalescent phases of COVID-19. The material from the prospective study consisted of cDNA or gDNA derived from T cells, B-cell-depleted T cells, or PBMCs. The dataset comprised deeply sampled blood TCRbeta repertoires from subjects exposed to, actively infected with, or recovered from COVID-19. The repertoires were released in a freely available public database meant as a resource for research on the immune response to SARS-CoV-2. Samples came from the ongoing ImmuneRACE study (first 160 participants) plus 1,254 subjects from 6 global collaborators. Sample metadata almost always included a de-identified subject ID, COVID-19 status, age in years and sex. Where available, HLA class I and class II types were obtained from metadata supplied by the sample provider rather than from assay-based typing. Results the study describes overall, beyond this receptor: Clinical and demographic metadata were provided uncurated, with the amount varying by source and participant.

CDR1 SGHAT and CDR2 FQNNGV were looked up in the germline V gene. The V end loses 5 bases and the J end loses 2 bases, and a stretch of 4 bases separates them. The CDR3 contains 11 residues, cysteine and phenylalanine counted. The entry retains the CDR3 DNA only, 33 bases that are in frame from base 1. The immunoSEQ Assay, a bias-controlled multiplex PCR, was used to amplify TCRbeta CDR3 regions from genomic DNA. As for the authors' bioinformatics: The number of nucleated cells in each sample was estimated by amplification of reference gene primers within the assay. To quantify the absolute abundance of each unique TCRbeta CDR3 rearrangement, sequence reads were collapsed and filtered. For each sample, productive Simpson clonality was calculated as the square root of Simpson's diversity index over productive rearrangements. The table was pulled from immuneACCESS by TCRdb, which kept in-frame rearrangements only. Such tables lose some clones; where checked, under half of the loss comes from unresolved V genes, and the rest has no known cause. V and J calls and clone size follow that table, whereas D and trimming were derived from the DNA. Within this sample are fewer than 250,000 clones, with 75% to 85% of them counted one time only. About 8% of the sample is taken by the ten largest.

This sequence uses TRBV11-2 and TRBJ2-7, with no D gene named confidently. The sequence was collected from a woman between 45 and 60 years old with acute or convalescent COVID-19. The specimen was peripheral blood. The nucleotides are TGTGCCAGCAGCGCGGCCTACGAGCAGTACTTC. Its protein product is CASSAAYEQYF.